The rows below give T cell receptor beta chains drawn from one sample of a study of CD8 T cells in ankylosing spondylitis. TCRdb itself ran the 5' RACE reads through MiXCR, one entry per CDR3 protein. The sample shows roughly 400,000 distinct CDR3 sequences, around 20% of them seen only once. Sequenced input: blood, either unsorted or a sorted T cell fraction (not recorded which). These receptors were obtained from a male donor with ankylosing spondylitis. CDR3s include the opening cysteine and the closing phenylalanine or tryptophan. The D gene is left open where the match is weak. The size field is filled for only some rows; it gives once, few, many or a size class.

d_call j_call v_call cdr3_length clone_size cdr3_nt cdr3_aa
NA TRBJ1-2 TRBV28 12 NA TGTGCCAGCACAAACAGAACGGGGGGGACGACCTTC CASTNRTGGTTF
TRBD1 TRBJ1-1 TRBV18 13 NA TGTGCCAGCTCACCACAGGGGGCGTTAGAAGCTTTCTTT CASSPQGALEAFF
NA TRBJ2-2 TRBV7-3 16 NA TGTGCCAGCAGCTTAACGTTCAGGGGGGGTGCCGGGGAGCTGTTTTTT CASSLTFRGGAGELFF
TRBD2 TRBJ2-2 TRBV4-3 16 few TGCGCCAGCAGCCAAGAGAGAGCGGGAGATACCGGGGAGCTGTTTTTT CASSQERAGDTGELFF
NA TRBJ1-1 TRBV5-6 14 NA TGTGCCAGCGGGTGGGCAGGGGTCGTCACTGAAGCTTTCTTT CASGWAGVVTEAFF
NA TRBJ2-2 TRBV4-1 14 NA TGCGCCAGCAGCCAACTCATAAGCACCGGGGAGCTGTTTTTT CASSQLISTGELFF
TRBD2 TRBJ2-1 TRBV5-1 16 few TGCGCCAGCAGCAGAACAACGAGCGGGAGTGGTGTTGAGCAGTTCTTC CASSRTTSGSGVEQFF
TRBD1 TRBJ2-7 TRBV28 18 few TGTGCCAGCAGTTTTTTACCGGGACAGGGGAGATCGGACTACGAGCAGTACTTC CASSFLPGQGRSDYEQYF
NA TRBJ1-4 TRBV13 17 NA TGTGCCAGCAGCTTGAGAAGACCGAAAGGAGTTGGTGAAAAACTGTTTTTT CASSLRRPKGVGEKLFF
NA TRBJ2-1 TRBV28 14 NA TGTGCCAGCAGACCCGCGGGGCCGGGCAATGAGCAGTTCTTC CASRPAGPGNEQFF
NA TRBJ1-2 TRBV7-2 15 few TGTGCCAGCAGCTCCCGACAGGCAATTGGCTATGGCTACACCTTC CASSSRQAIGYGYTF
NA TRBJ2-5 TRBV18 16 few TGTGCCAGCTCACCATTTCTCGACCAGGCCGGGGGGACCCAGTACTTC CASSPFLDQAGGTQYF
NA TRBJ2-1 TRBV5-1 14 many TGCGCCAGCAGCTTGGTTCGCGGGAACAATGAGCAGTTCTTC CASSLVRGNNEQFF
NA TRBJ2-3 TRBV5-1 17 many TGCGCCAGCAGCTGGCAGCCCGGGACCGAGATCACAGATACGCAGTATTTT CASSWQPGTEITDTQYF
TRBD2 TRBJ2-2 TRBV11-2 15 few TGTGCCAGCAGCCGGAGACTAGCGGGAGCCGGGGAGCTGTTTTTT CASSRRLAGAGELFF
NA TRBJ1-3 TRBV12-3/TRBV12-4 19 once TGTGCCAGCAGTTTGGGTAGGGCGTTATCAGCGGGCTCTGGAAACACCATATATTTT CASSLGRALSAGSGNTIYF
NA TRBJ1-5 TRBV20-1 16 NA TGCAGTGCTAGAGATCGTCCTTGGACAGACGTTGGGCCCCAGCATTTT CSARDRPWTDVGPQHF
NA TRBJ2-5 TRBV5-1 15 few TGCGCCAGCAGCTTGTCTCGGGGCCACCAAGAGACCCAGTACTTC CASSLSRGHQETQYF
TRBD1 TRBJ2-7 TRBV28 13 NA TGTGCCAGCACCTGGGACAGGGTAACAGAGCAGTACTTC CASTWDRVTEQYF
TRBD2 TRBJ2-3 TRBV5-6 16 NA TGTGCCAGCAGCTTGGAGGTGAGCGGGGGCACAGATACGCAGTATTTT CASSLEVSGGTDTQYF
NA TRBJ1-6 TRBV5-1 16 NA TGCGCCAGCAGCTTGTTCCAGGGAGGGGATAATTCACCCCTCCACTTT CASSLFQGGDNSPLHF
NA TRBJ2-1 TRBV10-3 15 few TGTGCCATCAGTGTCGATGAGAGGACCTACAATGAGCAGTTCTTC CAISVDERTYNEQFF
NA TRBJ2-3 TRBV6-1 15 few TGTGCCAGCAGCCTACAGGGTGGAACGACAGATACGCAGTATTTT CASSLQGGTTDTQYF
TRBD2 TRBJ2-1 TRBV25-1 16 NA TGTGCCAGCGCAGGAGGCCAACTAGCGGGAGGCAATGAGCAGTTCTTC CASAGGQLAGGNEQFF
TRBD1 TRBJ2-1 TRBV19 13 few TGTGCCAGTGGACAGGGAGCCTACAATGAGCAGTTCTTC CASGQGAYNEQFF
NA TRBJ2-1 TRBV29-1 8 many TGCAGCGCGGGTGAGCAGTTCTTC CSAGEQFF
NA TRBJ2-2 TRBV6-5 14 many TGTGCCAGCAGTTACTGGGCTAGCACCGGGGAGCTGTTTTTT CASSYWASTGELFF
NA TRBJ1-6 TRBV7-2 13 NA TGTGCCAGCAGCTTATATACGGGTGTAGCCCTCCACTTT CASSLYTGVALHF
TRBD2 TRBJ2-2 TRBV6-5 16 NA TGTGCCAGCAGTTACCAGACTAGCGGGGGCACCGGGGAGCTGTTTTTT CASSYQTSGGTGELFF
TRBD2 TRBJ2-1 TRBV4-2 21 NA TGTGCCAGCAGCCAAGGCGGGGGGGGACTAGCGGGAGCGAGTTCCTACAATGAGCAGTTCTTC CASSQGGGGLAGASSYNEQFF
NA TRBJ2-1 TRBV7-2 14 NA TGTGCCAGCAGCTTAGCGGTTACATACAATGAGCAGTTCTTC CASSLAVTYNEQFF
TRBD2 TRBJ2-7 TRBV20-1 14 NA TGCAGTGCTAGCCCTTGGGCGGGAGGAGGGGAGCAGTACTTC CSASPWAGGGEQYF
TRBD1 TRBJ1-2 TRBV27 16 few TGTGCCAGCAGTCTCACCTCCTCGACAGGGCGTTTTGGCTACACCTTC CASSLTSSTGRFGYTF
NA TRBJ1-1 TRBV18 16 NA TGTGCCAGCACTGATCGGGGAAAAGGGATGAACACTGAAGCTTTCTTT CASTDRGKGMNTEAFF
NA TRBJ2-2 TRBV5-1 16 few TGCGCCAGCAGCTTGGCCCGATCACCGAACACCGGGGAGCTGTTTTTT CASSLARSPNTGELFF
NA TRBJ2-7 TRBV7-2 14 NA TGTGCCAGCAGCTGGAAGGGACAACCATACGAGCAGTACTTC CASSWKGQPYEQYF
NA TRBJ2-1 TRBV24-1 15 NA TGTGCCACCAGTGATAGTACAAAGAACTACAATGAGCAGTTCTTC CATSDSTKNYNEQFF
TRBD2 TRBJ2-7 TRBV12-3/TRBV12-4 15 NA TGTGCCAGCGGAGTAGCGGGTGGAAGGGACTACGAGCAGTACTTC CASGVAGGRDYEQYF
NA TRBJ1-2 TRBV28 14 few TGTGCCACCCAGGAAGGGACGGTTGTTTTTGGCTACACCTTC CATQEGTVVFGYTF
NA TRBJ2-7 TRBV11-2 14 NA TGTGCCAGCAGCTTAGAGAGATACCCCTACGAGCAGTACTTC CASSLERYPYEQYF
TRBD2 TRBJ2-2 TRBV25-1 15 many TGTGCCAGCAGACTAGCGGGAGCGAACACCGGGGAGCTGTTTTTT CASRLAGANTGELFF
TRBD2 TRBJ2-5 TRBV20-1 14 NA TGCAGTGCTAGTTTTAGCGGGGTACAAGAGACCCAGTACTTC CSASFSGVQETQYF
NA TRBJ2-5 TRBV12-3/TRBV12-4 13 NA TGTGCCAGCAGTTTAGGACCCGAGGGGACCCAGTACTTC CASSLGPEGTQYF
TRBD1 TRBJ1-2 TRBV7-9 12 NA TGTGCCAGCACACAGGGGGCAGATGGCTACACCTTC CASTQGADGYTF
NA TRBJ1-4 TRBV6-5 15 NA TGTGCCAGCAGTTACTCGAGCCAGTACAATGAAAAACTGTTTTTT CASSYSSQYNEKLFF
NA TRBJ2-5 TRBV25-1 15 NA TGTGCCAGCAGTGAATTCTTGGGAGTACAAGAGACCCAGTACTTC CASSEFLGVQETQYF
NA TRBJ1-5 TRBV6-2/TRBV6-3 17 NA TGTGCCAGCAGTTCCAGTGGCGGGGGAACTAGCAATCAGCCCCAGCATTTT CASSSSGGGTSNQPQHF
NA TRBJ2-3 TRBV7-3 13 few TGTGCCTCCTCAGGCGGGACTTCAGATACGCAGTATTTT CASSGGTSDTQYF
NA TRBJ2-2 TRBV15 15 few TGTGCCACCAGCAGAGATCCGCAAGGGACCGGGGAGCTGTTTTTT CATSRDPQGTGELFF
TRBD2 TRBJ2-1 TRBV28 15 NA TGTGCCAGCCCTCCCAGCGGGAGGCCCTACAATGAGCAGTTCTTC CASPPSGRPYNEQFF
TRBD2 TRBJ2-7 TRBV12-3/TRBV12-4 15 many TGTGCCAGCAGTTTAGTCAGCGGGAGAATCTACGAGCAGTACTTC CASSLVSGRIYEQYF
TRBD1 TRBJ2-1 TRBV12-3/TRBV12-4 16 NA TGTGCCAGCAGCCCGGGACAGGGGGCATCCTACAATGAGCAGTTCTTC CASSPGQGASYNEQFF
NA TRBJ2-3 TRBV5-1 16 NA TGCGCCAGCAGCCCGGGCCCGGCGGGACGCACAGATACGCAGTATTTT CASSPGPAGRTDTQYF